One sample yielded the 24 T cell receptor beta chains listed below, sequenced in a study of blood T cell repertoires in COVID-19. This table comes from immunoSEQ multiplex PCR, and its TCRdb copy is limited to in-frame clones, with some not included. Among 140,000 or so clones, 85% to 90% were seen once, and the ten largest hold over 35%. Sequencing used peripheral blood. Receptors originate from a man aged 50-59 years who had recovered from COVID-19.

This clone was recorded once. The rearrangement joins TRBV2 to TRBJ1-3; 10 bases match TRBD1. CDR3 length: 14 residues. The germline V gene encodes CDR1 SNHLY and CDR2 FYNNEI. The J segment lost 4 bases and the V segment lost 3 bases, leaving 0 bases of the junction unmatched. This CDR3 is CASSEDRGGNTIYF. CDR3 sequence (DNA): TGTGCCAGCAGTGAGGACAGGGGGGGAAACACCATATATTTT.

V is TRBV4-3 and J is TRBJ2-7; 8 bases are a match to TRBD2. The V gene end was trimmed by 4 bases and the J gene end by 2 bases; junction bases not matched to a gene: 16. The CDR3 sequence is 18 residues long. Germline CDR1 reads LGHNA; CDR2 reads YSLEER. This chain's CDR3 is CASSLGLSDGGGPYEQYF. CDR3 bases: TGCGCCAGCAGCCTAGGGCTTTCCGACGGCGGGGGGCCCTACGAGCAGTACTTC.

The chain has TRBV7-9 and TRBJ1-1, with 10 bases matching TRBD1. V was pared by 4 bases and J by 5 bases, with 16 bases of the junction left unmatched. The CDR3 length is 18 residues. The germline CDR1 and CDR2 sequences are SEHNR and FQNEAQ (reference sequence). Here the CDR3 DNA reads TGTGCCAGCAGCTCAGCACTTTGGACAGGGGGTTGGTGGACTGAAGCTTTCTTT. As protein: CASSSALWTGGWWTEAFF.

The chain couples TRBV7-8 to TRBJ2-3, with 7 positions matching TRBD2. J gave up 0 bases and V 5 bases, and 5 bases lay outside the gene matches. CDR1 and CDR2 from the germline V gene are SGHVS and FQNEAQ. The CDR3 spans 15 residues. For the CDR3, the DNA is TGTGCCAGCAGCCCCCGGGAGGAGAGCACAGATACGCAGTATTTT. This gives the protein CASSPREESTDTQYF.

The sample holds one count of this clone. The chain employs TRBV4-3 and TRBJ1-1; no definite D call. Trimming cost V 10 bases and J 4 bases, with 22 bases left between them. The CDR3 sequence is 15 residues long. The germline V gene encodes CDR1 LGHNA and CDR2 YSLEER. CDR3 protein: CATRSGNYKSTEAFF. Here the CDR3 DNA reads TGCGCCACCCGAAGCGGGAACTACAAAAGCACTGAAGCTTTCTTT.

The chain recombines TRBV10-3 with TRBJ2-2; TRBD1 matches at 8 bases. The CDR3 consists of 17 residues. CDR1 is ENHRY, CDR2 SYGVKD, per germline. Trimming at V came to 8 bases and at J to 4 bases, leaving 15 bases not matched to a gene. For the CDR3, the DNA is TGTGCCATCCGACCGAGGGGGGCAGGGGGCGGCACCGGGGAGCTGTTTTTT. It yields the protein CAIRPRGAGGGTGELFF.

This rearrangement joins TRBV6-2 or TRBV6-3 to TRBJ1-1, with 7 bases fitting TRBD1. The CDR3 covers 13 residues. V dropped 2 bases and J dropped 7; count of bases not matched to a gene: 4. Germline CDR1 reads MNHEY; CDR2 reads SVGEGT. The CDR3 here is CASSYNQGVEAFF. CDR3 in DNA: TGTGCCAGCAGTTACAACCAGGGGGTTGAAGCTTTCTTT.

The chain is built from TRBV11-2 and TRBJ2-1, with 11 bases aligning to TRBD1. Germline V lookup: CDR1 SGHAT, CDR2 FQNNGV. CDR3 length equals 17 residues. Losses at the gene ends were 0 bases for V and 7 bases for J; bases not matched to a gene: 8. The CDR3 DNA reads as TGTGCCAGCAGCTTAGAGCCAGGACAGGGGGCGAGGAATGAGCAGTTCTTC. Its translation: CASSLEPGQGARNEQFF.

The chain recombines TRBV7-3 with TRBJ2-5; 7 bases align to TRBD1. The CDR3 length is 13 residues. Germline loops: CDR1 SGHTA, CDR2 FQGTGA. With V trimmed by 6 bases and J by 7 bases, 8 bases remained unmatched. The CDR3 sequence: CASSQNTGATQYF. Written as DNA, the CDR3 is TGTGCCAGCAGTCAAAATACAGGGGCGACCCAGTACTTC.

This clone was picked up a small number of times. V gene TRBV6-5 combines with J gene TRBJ2-7, with D tentatively TRBD1 (6 bases). Germline V gives CDR1 MNHEY, CDR2 SVGAGI. Trimming stripped 6 bases from V and 6 bases from J, with 15 bases between. The CDR3 has 13 amino acids. This CDR3 is CASRARGKGEQYF. CDR3 bases: TGTGCCAGCAGGGCGAGGGGGAAAGGCGAGCAGTACTTC.

This chain connects TRBV18 to TRBJ2-2; 9 bases match TRBD2. The ends lost 5 bases at V and 4 bases at J; junction bases unmatched: 5. This CDR3 region has 15 residues. Germline CDR1 is KGHSH and CDR2 is LQKENI. CDR3 bases: TGTGCCAGCTCATTTCAAGCGGGGGGCACCGGGGAGCTGTTTTTT. Translation: CASSFQAGGTGELFF.

The rearrangement links TRBV15 to TRBJ1-2; TRBD1 aligns across 9 bases. This CDR3 contains 14 residues. V was clipped by 5 bases and J by 10 bases; unmatched bases: 11. The germline gives CDR1 LNHNV, CDR2 YYDKDF (reference sequence). The CDR3 nucleotides are TGTGCCACCAGCTCGGGACAGGGTTTTATGTCCTACACCTTC. It codes for CATSSGQGFMSYTF.

For the CDR3, the DNA is TGTGCCAGCAGTGTTAGCGGGGGGGACACCTACGAGCAGTACTTC. This sequence encodes CASSVSGGDTYEQYF. The V gene is TRBV2, the J gene TRBJ2-7; 11 bases are a match to TRBD2. With V trimmed by 4 bases and J by 2 bases, 4 bases remained unmatched. Germline V CDR1 and CDR2: SNHLY, FYNNEI. The CDR3 runs 15 residues.

The V gene is TRBV6-5, the J gene TRBJ2-7; the D gene is possibly TRBD2 (6 bases). Germline V lookup: CDR1 MNHEY, CDR2 SVGAGI. The CDR3 extends over 12 amino acids. Trimming took 5 bases from V and 3 from J, leaving 8 bases between them. The DNA of the CDR3 is TGTGCCAGCAGTCCCGGGGGCTACGAGCAGTACTTC. This sequence encodes CASSPGGYEQYF.

The chain is built from TRBV5-1 and TRBJ1-4; a possible D gene is TRBD1 (6 bases). CDR1 is SGHRS, CDR2 YFSETQ, per germline. The CDR3 covers 16 residues. Trimming left V 4 bases short and J 7 bases short, with 20 bases between. CDR3 residues: CASSPNPGQLIEKLFF. In DNA form, the CDR3 reads TGCGCCAGCAGCCCAAACCCGGGACAACTTATTGAAAAACTGTTTTTT. Using reference TRBV5-1 and TRBJ1-4 for the parts outside the CDR3, the full variable domain is KAGVTQTPRYLIKTRGQQVTLSCSPISGHRSVSWYQQTPGQGLQFLFEYFSETQRNKGNFPGRFSGRQFSNSRSEMNVSTLELGDSALYLCASSPNPGQLIEKLFFGSGTQLSVL.

The chain recombines TRBV6-5 with TRBJ1-1; D is perhaps TRBD1 (5 bases). The CDR3 has 15 residues. Germline V CDR1 and CDR2: MNHEY, SVGAGI. V lost 6 bases and J lost 0, with 14 bases in between. For the CDR3, the DNA is TGTGCCAGCAGCCTTCAGGAGGGACTGAACACTGAAGCTTTCTTT. It specifies CASSLQEGLNTEAFF.

The chain carries TRBV2 and TRBJ1-2; D gene uncertain. The CDR3 loop spans 14 amino acids. V lost 3 bases, J lost 8 bases, and 16 bases lay in between. CDR1 is SNHLY and CDR2 is FYNNEI in the germline V gene. The CDR3 loop is CASSDNGSGLGYTF. The CDR3 DNA reads TGTGCCAGCAGTGATAATGGGTCCGGGTTAGGCTACACCTTC. Together with reference TRBV2 and TRBJ1-2, the CDR3 gives the full variable domain: EPEVTQTPSHQVTQMGQEVILRCVPISNHLYFYWYRQILGQKVEFLVSFYNNEISEKSEIFDDQFSVERPDGSNFTLKIRSTKLEDSAMYFCASSDNGSGLGYTFGSGTRLTVV.

DNA of the CDR3: TGTGCCAGCAGCTTAAGTGGGGCAGCGCCTAGCACAGATACGCAGTATTTT. It is translated as CASSLSGAAPSTDTQYF. The chain employs TRBV7-8 and TRBJ2-3; D perhaps matches TRBD1 (5 bases). The CDR3 extends over 17 amino acids. Per germline, CDR1 SGHVS and CDR2 FQNEAQ. V lost 2 bases to trimming and J lost 0 bases, with 15 bases between them.

The chain combines TRBV18 with TRBJ2-1; 15 bases are a match to TRBD2. V trimming: 4 bases; J trimming: 3 bases; junction bases outside the gene matches: 7. CDR1 is KGHSH, CDR2 LQKENI, per germline. CDR3 length: 18 amino acids. The CDR3: CASSLRTSGGADYNEQFF. CDR3 coding DNA: TGTGCCAGCTCACTCAGGACTAGCGGGGGGGCGGACTACAATGAGCAGTTCTTC.

The J gene is TRBJ1-2, the V gene TRBV20-1; a weak D match, TRBD1 (5 bases). V was pared by 0 bases and J by 8 bases, with 7 bases between. CDR1 DFQATT and CDR2 SNEGSKA come from the germline V gene (reference sequence). The CDR3 is 11 amino acids. The CDR3 sequence: CSARDRGGYTF. In DNA, the CDR3 is TGCAGTGCTAGAGATCGGGGGGGCTACACCTTC.

This clone was picked up many times. V gene TRBV5-1 combines with J gene TRBJ2-5; possibly TRBD2 for D (5 bases). Trimming left V 0 bases short and J 7 bases short, with 19 bases between. The length of the CDR3 is 16 residues. Germline CDR1 and CDR2: SGHRS and YFSETQ. The chain's CDR3 is CASSLGVGRGSGTQYF. DNA for the CDR3: TGCGCCAGCAGCTTGGGGGTCGGACGGGGAAGCGGGACCCAGTACTTC.

The rearrangement joins TRBV4-2 to TRBJ2-1, with D maybe TRBD2 (5 bases). This CDR3 contains 19 residues. Per germline, CDR1 LGHNA and CDR2 YNFKEQ. The V and J ends lost 2 bases and 0 bases respectively, with 20 bases between them. The CDR3 region has the DNA TGTGCCAGCAGCCAACTTTCGTCTAGCCGCTCGAGCTCCTACAATGAGCAGTTCTTC. It codes for CASSQLSSSRSSSYNEQFF.

This chain connects TRBV4-1 to TRBJ2-7, with TRBD1 matching 7 bases. The CDR3 is 14 amino acids. Germline lookup yields CDR1 MGHRA and CDR2 YSYEKL. The V segment lost 4 bases and the J segment 7 bases; nucleotides outside the gene matches: 10. The CDR3 loop reads CASSLRQGPGEQYF. CDR3 DNA sequence: TGCGCCAGCAGCCTGAGACAGGGCCCGGGTGAGCAGTACTTC.

The chain has TRBV3-1 (or the pseudogene TRBV3-2) and TRBJ2-5; possible D gene TRBD1, 5 bases. The V gene lost 1 base and the J gene lost 5 bases, with 14 bases spanning the gap. Germline values: CDR1 LGHDT, CDR2 YNNKEL (reference sequence). The CDR3 is 15 residues long. DNA for the CDR3: TGTGCCAGCAGCCAAGGCATCAGGCCAGGGGAGACCCAGTACTTC. Protein sequence: CASSQGIRPGETQYF.